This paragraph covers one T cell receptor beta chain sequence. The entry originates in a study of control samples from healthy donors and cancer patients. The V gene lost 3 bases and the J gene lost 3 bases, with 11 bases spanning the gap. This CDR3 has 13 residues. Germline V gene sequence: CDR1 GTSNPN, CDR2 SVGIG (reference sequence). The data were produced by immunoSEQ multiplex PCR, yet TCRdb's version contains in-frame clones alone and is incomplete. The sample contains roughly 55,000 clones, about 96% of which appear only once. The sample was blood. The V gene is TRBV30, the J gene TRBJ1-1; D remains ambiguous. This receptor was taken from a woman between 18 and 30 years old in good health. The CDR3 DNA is TGTGCCTGGAGGTTGTCCCGTTACACTGAAGCTTTCTTT. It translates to CAWRLSRYTEAFF.